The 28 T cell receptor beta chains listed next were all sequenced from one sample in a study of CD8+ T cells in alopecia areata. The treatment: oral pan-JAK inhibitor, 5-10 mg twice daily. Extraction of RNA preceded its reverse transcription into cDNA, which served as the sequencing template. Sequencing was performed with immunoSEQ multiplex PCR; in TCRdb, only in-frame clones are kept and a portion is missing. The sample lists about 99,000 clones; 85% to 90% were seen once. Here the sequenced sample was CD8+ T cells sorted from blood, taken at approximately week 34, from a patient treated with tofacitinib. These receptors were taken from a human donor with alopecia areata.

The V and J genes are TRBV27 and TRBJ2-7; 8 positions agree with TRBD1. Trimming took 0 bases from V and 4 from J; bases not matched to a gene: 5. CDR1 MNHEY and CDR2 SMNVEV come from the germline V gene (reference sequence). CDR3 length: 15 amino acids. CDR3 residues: CASSLSAGQVYEQYF. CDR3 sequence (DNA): TGTGCCAGCAGTTTATCCGCGGGACAGGTGTACGAGCAGTACTTC.

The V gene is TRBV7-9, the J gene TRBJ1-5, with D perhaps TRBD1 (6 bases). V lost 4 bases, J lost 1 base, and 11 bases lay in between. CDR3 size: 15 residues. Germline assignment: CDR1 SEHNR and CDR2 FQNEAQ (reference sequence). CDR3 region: CASSSGQLSNQPQHF. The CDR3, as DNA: TGTGCCAGCAGCTCCGGACAGCTAAGCAATCAGCCCCAGCATTTT.

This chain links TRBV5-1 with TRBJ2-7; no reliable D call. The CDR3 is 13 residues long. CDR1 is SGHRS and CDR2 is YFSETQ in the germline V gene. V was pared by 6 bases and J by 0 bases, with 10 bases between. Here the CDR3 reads CASTPPSSYEQYF. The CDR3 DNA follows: TGCGCCAGCACGCCCCCCAGCTCCTACGAGCAGTACTTC.

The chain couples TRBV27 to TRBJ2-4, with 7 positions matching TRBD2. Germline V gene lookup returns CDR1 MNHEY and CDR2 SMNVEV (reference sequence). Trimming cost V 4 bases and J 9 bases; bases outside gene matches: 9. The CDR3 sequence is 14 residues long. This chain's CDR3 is CASSSPRTSGIQYF. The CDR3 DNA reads TGTGCCAGCAGTTCTCCAAGGACTAGTGGCATTCAGTACTTC.

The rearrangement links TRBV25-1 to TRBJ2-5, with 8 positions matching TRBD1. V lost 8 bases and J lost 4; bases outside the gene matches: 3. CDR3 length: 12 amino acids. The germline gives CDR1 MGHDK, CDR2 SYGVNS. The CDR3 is CASGQGGETQYF. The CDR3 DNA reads TGTGCCAGCGGACAGGGAGGAGAGACCCAGTACTTC.

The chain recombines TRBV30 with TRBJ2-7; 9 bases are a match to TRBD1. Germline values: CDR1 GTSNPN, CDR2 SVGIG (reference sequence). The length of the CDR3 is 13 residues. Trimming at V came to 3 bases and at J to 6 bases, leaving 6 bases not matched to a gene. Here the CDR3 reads CAWSRTGVGEQYF. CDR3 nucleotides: TGTGCCTGGAGCAGGACAGGGGTAGGCGAGCAGTACTTC.

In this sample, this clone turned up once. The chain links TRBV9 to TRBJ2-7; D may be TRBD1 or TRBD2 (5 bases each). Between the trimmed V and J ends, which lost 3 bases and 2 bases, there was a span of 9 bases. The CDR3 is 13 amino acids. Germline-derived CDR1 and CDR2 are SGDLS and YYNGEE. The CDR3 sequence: CASSEWDAYEQYF. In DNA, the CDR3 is TGTGCCAGCAGCGAATGGGACGCCTACGAGCAGTACTTC. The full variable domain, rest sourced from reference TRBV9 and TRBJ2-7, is DSGVTQTPKHLITATGQRVTLRCSPRSGDLSVYWYQQSLDQGLQFLIQYYNGEERAKGNILERFSAQQFPDLHSELNLSSLELGDSALYFCASSEWDAYEQYFGPGTRLTVT.

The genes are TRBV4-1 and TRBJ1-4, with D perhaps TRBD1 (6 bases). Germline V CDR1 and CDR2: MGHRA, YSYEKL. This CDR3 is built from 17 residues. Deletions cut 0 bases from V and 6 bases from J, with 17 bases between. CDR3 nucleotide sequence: TGCGCCAGCAGCCAAGATATGCACAGGGAGTCGGATGAAAAACTGTTTTTT. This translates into CASSQDMHRESDEKLFF.

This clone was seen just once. CDR3 residues: CASSETPAGTSHNEQFF. The CDR3 DNA reads as TGTGCCAGCAGCGAAACCCCTGCCGGGACTAGCCATAATGAGCAGTTCTTC. J is TRBJ2-1 and V is TRBV6-1; TRBD2 matches 9 bases. Germline lookup yields CDR1 MNHNS and CDR2 SASEGT. The ends lost 6 bases at V and 7 bases at J; junction bases unmatched: 16. The length of the CDR3 is 17 residues.

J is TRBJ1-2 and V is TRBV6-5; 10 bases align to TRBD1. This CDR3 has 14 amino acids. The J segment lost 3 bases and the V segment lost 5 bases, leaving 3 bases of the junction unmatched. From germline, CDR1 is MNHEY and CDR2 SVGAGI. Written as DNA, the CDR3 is TGTGCCAGCAGTGACAGGGGGCATTACTATGGCTACACCTTC. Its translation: CASSDRGHYYGYTF.

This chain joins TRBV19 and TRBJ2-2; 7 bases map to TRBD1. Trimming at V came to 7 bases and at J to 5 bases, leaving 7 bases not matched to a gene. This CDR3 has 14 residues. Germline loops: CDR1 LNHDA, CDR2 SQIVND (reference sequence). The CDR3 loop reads CASNGQGVTGELFF. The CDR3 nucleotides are TGTGCCAGTAATGGGCAGGGGGTGACCGGGGAGCTGTTTTTT.

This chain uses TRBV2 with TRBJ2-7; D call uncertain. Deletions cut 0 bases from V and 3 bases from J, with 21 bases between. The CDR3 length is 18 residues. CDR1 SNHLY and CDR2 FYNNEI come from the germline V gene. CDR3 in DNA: TGTGCCAGCAGTGAAGCGCCCCCGGCCTCAGCGAACAACTACGAGCAGTACTTC. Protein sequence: CASSEAPPASANNYEQYF.

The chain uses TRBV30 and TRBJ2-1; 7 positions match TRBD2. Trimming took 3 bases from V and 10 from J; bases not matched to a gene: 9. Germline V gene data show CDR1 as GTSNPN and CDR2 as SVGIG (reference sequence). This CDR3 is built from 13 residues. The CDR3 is CAWSSGDVREQFF. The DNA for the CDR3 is TGTGCCTGGAGCAGCGGGGACGTACGGGAGCAGTTCTTC. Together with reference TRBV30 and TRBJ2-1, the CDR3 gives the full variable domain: SQTIHQWPATLVQPVGSPLSLECTVEGTSNPNLYWYRQAAGRGLQLLFYSVGIGQISSEVPQNLSASRPQDRQFILSSKKLLLSDSGFYLCAWSSGDVREQFFGPGTRLTVL.

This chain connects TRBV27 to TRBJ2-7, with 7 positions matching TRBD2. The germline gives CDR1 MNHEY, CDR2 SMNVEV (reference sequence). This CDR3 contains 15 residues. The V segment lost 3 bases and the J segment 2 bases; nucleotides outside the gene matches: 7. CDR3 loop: CASSLGAGVAYEQYF. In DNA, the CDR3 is TGTGCCAGCAGTTTGGGTGCGGGAGTCGCCTACGAGCAGTACTTC.

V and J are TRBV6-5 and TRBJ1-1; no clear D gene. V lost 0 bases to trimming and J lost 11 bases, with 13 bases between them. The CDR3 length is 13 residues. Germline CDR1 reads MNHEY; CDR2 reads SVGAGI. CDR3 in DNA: TGTGCCAGCAGTTACTCCGAGGATGCTGGGGCTTTCTTT. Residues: CASSYSEDAGAFF.

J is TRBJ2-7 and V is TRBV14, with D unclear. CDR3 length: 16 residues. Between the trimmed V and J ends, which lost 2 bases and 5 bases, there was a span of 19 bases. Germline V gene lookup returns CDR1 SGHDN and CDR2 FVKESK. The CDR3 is CASSQPIVSSPDEQYF. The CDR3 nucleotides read TGTGCCAGCAGCCAACCCATAGTTTCCTCTCCCGACGAGCAGTACTTC.

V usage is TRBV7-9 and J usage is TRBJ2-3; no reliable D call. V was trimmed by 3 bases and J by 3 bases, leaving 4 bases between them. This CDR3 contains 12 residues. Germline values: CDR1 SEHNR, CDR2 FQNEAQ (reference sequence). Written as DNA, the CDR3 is TGTGCCAGCAGCTTCCCAACAGATACGCAGTATTTT. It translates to CASSFPTDTQYF.

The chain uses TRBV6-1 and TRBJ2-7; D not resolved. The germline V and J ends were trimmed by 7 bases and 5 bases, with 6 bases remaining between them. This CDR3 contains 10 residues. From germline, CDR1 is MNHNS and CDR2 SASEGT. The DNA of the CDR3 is TGTGCCAGCATGTGGAACGAGCAGTACTTC. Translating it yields CASMWNEQYF.

CDR3 residues: CSVEVVGEQYF. CDR3 nucleotide sequence: TGCAGCGTTGAAGTAGTGGGCGAGCAGTACTTC. The chain combines TRBV29-1 with TRBJ2-5; D unclear. The J call may be incorrect, as the DNA end agrees better with TRBJ2-7. Germline V CDR1 and CDR2: SQVTM, ANQGSEA. This CDR3 region has 11 residues.

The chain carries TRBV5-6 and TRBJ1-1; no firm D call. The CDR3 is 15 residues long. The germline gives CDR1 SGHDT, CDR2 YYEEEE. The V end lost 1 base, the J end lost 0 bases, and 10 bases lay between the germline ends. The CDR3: CASSLKRLLNTEAFF. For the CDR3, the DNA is TGTGCCAGCAGCTTGAAACGGTTGCTGAACACTGAAGCTTTCTTT.

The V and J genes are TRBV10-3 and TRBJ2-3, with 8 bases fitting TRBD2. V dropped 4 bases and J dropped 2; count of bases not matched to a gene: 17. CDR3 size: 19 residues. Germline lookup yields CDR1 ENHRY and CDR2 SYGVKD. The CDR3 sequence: CAISGPVSGSFGLTDTQYF. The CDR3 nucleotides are TGTGCCATCAGTGGCCCCGTGAGCGGGAGTTTCGGGCTCACAGATACGCAGTATTTT.

CDR3 coding DNA: TGTGCCAGCTCACTAGACAGCTATGGCTACACCTTC. Protein: CASSLDSYGYTF. The chain uses TRBV18 and TRBJ1-2; maybe TRBD1 (5 bases). Germline V gene lookup returns CDR1 KGHSH and CDR2 LQKENI. V gave up 4 bases and J gave up 4 bases, with 7 bases separating them. The CDR3 totals 12 residues.

The CDR3 loop reads CSVESDPDEQFF. CDR3 nucleotide sequence: TGCAGCGTTGAATCCGACCCAGATGAGCAGTTCTTC. The V call is TRBV29-1, the J call TRBJ2-1; D call uncertain. The CDR3 has 12 amino acids. Germline CDR1 SQVTM, CDR2 ANQGSEA. The ends were cut back, 2 bases at V and 8 bases at J, with 10 bases in the middle.

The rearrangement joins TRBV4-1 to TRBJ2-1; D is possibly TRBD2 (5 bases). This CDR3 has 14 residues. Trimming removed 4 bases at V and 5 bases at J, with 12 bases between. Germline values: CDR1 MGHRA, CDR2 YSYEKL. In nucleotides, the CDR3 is TGCGCCAGCAGCCCAGCGGCTCTAGACAATGAGCAGTTCTTC. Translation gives CASSPAALDNEQFF.

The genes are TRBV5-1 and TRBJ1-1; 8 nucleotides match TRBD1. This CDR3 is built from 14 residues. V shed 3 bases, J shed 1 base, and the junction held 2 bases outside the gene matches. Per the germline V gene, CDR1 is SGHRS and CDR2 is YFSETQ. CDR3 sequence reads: CASSSGTGNTEAFF. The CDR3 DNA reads TGCGCCAGCAGCTCTGGGACAGGGAACACTGAAGCTTTCTTT.

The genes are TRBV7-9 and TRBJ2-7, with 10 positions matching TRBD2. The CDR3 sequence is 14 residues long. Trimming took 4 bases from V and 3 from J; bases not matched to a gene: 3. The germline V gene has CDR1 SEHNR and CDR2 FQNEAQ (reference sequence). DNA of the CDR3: TGTGCCAGCAGCTCGAGCGGGAGGGGCTACGAGCAGTACTTC. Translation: CASSSSGRGYEQYF.

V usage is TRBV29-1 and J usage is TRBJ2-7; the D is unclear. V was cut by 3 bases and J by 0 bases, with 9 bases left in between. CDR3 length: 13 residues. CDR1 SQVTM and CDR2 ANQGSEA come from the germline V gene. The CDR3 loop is CSVEAPTSYEQYF. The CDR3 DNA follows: TGCAGCGTTGAGGCCCCGACCTCCTACGAGCAGTACTTC.

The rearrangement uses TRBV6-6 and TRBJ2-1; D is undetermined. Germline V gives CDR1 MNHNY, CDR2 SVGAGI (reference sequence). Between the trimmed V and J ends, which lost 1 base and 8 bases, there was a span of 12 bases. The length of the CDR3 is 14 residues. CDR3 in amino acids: CASSYFPRSDEQFF. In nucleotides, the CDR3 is TGTGCCAGCAGTTACTTCCCTAGATCCGATGAGCAGTTCTTC.